Detailed here is one T cell receptor beta chain. Its antigen is undetermined. This sample was taken from a study of T cell repertoires in ileal Crohn's disease. Study observations and caveats: Every patient over 26.8% clonality showed endoscopic recurrence.

TCRdb's table, derived via immunoSEQ multiplex PCR, lists solely in-frame clones and lacks some. This repertoire shows approximately 19,000 clones, around 70% found once; its top ten account for 4% to 5%. The sample's time point: neoterminal ileum biopsy at postoperative endoscopy, about 6 months after surgery. The CDR3 contains 13 residues. Trimming removed 6 bases at V and 1 base at J, with 12 bases between. Germline CDR1 SQVTM, CDR2 ANQGSEA. The sample was ileal tissue. V gene TRBV29-1 combines with J gene TRBJ1-1, with D possibly TRBD1 on 6 matching bases. The clonotype comes from an adult with Crohn's disease. The CDR3 coding sequence is TGCAGCGTCGATGACAGGACGAACACTGAAGCTTTCTTT. Its translation is CSVDDRTNTEAFF.